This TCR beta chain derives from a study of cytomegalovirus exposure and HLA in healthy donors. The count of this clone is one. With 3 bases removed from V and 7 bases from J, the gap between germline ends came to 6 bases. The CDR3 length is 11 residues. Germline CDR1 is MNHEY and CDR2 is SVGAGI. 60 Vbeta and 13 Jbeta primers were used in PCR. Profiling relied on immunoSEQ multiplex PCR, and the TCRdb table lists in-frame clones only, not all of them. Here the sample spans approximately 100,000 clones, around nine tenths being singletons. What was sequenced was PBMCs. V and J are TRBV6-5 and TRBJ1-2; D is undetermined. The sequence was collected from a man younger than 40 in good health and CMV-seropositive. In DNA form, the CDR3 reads TGTGCCAGCAGTTATGCCGGTGGCTACACCTTC. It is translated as CASSYAGGYTF.